This T cell receptor (beta chain) was captured by sequencing in a study of blood T cell repertoires in COVID-19. At the level of the study: Sites across the United States, Italy and Spain contributed samples from acute and convalescent COVID-19. PBMCs, B-cell-depleted T cells, or T cells provided the cDNA or gDNA that made up the material.

Authors' data handling: The assay estimated nucleated cells by amplifying reference gene primers. Assay: immunoSEQ multiplex PCR; the TCRdb copy retains only in-frame clones and omits some. The DNA was the basis for D and trimming; V, J and clone size are from that table. The data show over 120,000 clones, over 75% seen once. CDR1 SGHTS and CDR2 YDEGEE come from the germline V gene. The length of the CDR3 is 13 residues. Trimming removed 0 bases at V and 3 bases at J, with 7 bases between. V gene TRBV5-8 combines with J gene TRBJ2-7, with D uncertain. Input material: peripheral blood. The receptor was isolated from a human donor in a cohort sampled during active COVID-19. CDR3 loop: CASSLGGDYEQYV. CDR3 bases: TGTGCCAGCAGCTTGGGAGGAGACTACGAGCAGTACGTC.